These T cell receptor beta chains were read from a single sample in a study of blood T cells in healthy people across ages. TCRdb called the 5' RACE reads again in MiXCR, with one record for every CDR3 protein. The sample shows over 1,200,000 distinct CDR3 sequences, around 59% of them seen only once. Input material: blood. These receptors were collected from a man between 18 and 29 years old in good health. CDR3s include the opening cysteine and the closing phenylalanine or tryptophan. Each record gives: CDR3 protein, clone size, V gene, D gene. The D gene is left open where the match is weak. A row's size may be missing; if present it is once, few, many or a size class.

CDR3: CASSSVTGGGETQYF; size: -; V: TRBV27; D: TRBD1
CDR3: CASSYALAGGKEETQYF; size: few; V: TRBV6-2/TRBV6-3; D: TRBD2
CDR3: CASSPAGRGQETQYF; size: -; V: TRBV5-6; D: TRBD2
CDR3: CACSGDLGGTYYEQYF; size: -; V: TRBV3-1; D: TRBD2
CDR3: CASSPEDRVSNEQYF; size: -; V: TRBV18; D: TRBD1
CDR3: CASSSTSGRALVPTQYF; size: once; V: TRBV4-2; D: TRBD2
CDR3: CSASRVAGIETQYF; size: -; V: TRBV20-1; D: TRBD2
CDR3: CASSLSDSRLHQDTQYF; size: few; V: TRBV27; D: -
CDR3: CASSLRKKGTGDGYTF; size: -; V: TRBV7-9; D: TRBD1
CDR3: CASSLGFHGTGYEQYF; size: -; V: TRBV7-8; D: TRBD1
CDR3: CSANGHTPEQFF; size: -; V: TRBV20-1; D: -
CDR3: CASSQGPAGSYGYTF; size: -; V: TRBV4-3; D: -
CDR3: CAISSTANHRETQYF; size: -; V: TRBV10-3; D: -
CDR3: CTSSEEGIVGRGSPLHF; size: once; V: TRBV6-1; D: -
CDR3: CASSWEYEGEEGTDTQYF; size: few; V: TRBV5-1; D: -
CDR3: CASSYLAGGGEQFF; size: few; V: TRBV6-5; D: TRBD2
CDR3: CASSYVREGTDTQYF; size: -; V: TRBV6-6; D: -
CDR3: CSVDNRYDYGYTF; size: once; V: TRBV29-1; D: -